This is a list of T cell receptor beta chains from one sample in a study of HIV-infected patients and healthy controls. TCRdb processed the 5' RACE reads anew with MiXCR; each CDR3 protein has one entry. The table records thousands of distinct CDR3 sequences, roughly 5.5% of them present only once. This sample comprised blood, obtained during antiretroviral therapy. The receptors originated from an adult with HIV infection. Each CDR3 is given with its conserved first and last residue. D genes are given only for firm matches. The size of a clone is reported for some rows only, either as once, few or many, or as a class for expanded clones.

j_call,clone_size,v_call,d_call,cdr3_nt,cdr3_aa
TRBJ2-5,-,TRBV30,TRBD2,TGTGCCTGGTCCCCTGGGAGCGGGATAACCCAAGAGACCCAGTACTTC,CAWSPGSGITQETQYF
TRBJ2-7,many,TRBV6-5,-,TGTGCCAGCAGTTACTCACGGCTGGCCTCCTACGAGCAGTACTTC,CASSYSRLASYEQYF
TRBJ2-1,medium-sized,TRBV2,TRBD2,TGTGCCAGCAGCCTAGCGGGAGCGAATGAGCAGTTCTTC,CASSLAGANEQFF
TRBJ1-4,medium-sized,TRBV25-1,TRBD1,TGTGCCAGCAGTGACTCCGGGACAGGGAATGAAAAACTGTTTTTT,CASSDSGTGNEKLFF
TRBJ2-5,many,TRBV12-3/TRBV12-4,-,TGTGCCAGCAGCATTGTGCAGGGTGTCCAAGAGACCCAGTACTTC,CASSIVQGVQETQYF
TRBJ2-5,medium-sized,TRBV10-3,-,TGTGCCATCTCTAGCGAAGAGACCCAGTACTTC,CAISSEETQYF
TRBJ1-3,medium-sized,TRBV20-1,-,TGCAGTGCTAGAGATTCCCCTCAGGGCCCAATTGGAAACACCATATATTTT,CSARDSPQGPIGNTIYF
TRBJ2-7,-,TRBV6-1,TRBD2,TGTGCCAGCAGCCCCCCTCGGGGAGCGGGGGTTACTTACGAGCAGTACTTC,CASSPPRGAGVTYEQYF
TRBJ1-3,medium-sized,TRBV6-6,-,TGTGCCAGCAGTTCCGGGGTCATATATTTT,CASSSGVIYF
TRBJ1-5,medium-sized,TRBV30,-,TGTGCCTGGAATGAGGGGGTCGTCAATCAGCCCCAGCATTTT,CAWNEGVVNQPQHF
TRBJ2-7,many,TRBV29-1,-,TGCAGCGCAACCGCGGATGGGGTTCTCGAGCAGTACTTC,CSATADGVLEQYF
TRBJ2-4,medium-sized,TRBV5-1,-,TGCGCCAGCAGCTTGGCGGGGGTGACAGGCCCTTTACTCACTGCTTTAGCCAAAAACATTCAGTACTTC,CASSLAGVTGPLLTALAKNIQYF
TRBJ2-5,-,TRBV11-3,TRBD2,TGTGCCAGCAGCTTAGGCGGGGGCCAAGAGACCCAGTACTTC,CASSLGGGQETQYF
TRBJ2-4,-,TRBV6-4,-,TGTGCCAGCAGTGAATACGGGGCCCCAGCAAGCCAGAGAAACATTCAGTACTTC,CASSEYGAPASQRNIQYF
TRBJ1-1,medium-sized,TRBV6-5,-,TGTGCCAGCAGTTACTCGACGGGAAGAGCTTTCTTT,CASSYSTGRAFF
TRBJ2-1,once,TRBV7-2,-,TGTGCCAGCGCCCTGTCCTCCTCGAGGCGGCGGTTCTCCTACAATGAGCAGTTCTTC,CASALSSSRRRFSYNEQFF